Below are 14 T cell receptor beta chains sequenced from a single sample in a study of blood T cells in healthy people across ages. A second PCR of roughly 6 to 12 cycles used a sample-barcoded 5' primer and a J-beta primer mix. TCRdb re-called the 5' RACE reads through MiXCR, storing one row per CDR3 protein. The table includes about 650,000 distinct CDR3 sequences, over 40% detected once. Material for sequencing was blood. These TCRs come from a woman aged 80 or older in good health.

The V gene is TRBV12-3 or TRBV12-4, the J gene TRBJ1-4; 9 bases agree with TRBD1. The CDR3 length is 16 residues. J was trimmed by 5 bases and V by 5 bases; bases with no gene match: 9. The CDR3 here is CASSPWVDRGNEKLFF. DNA for the CDR3: TGTGCCAGCAGTCCTTGGGTAGACAGGGGGAATGAAAAACTGTTTTTT.

This clonotype appeared many times. V and J are TRBV6-1 and TRBJ1-6; no firm D call. Looked up from germline, CDR1 is MNHNS and CDR2 is SASEGT. The V and J ends lost 5 bases and 8 bases respectively, with 19 bases between them. The CDR3 is made up of 16 amino acids. The CDR3 DNA reads TGTGCCAGCAGTCCCAGGAATCCGGGATACTATTCACCCCTCCACTTT. Translated, it gives CASSPRNPGYYSPLHF.

V usage is TRBV3-1 and J usage is TRBJ2-7; 8 bases line up with TRBD2. Germline V gives CDR1 LGHDT, CDR2 YNNKEL (reference sequence). The CDR3 is made up of 15 amino acids. Trimming cost V 1 base and J 6 bases; bases outside gene matches: 8. CDR3 bases: TGTGCCAGCAGCCAAGGACGAGCGGGAGCGGCCGAGCAGTACTTC. Translating it yields CASSQGRAGAAEQYF.

The rearrangement uses TRBV7-2 and TRBJ2-7; D is unresolved. The better agreement between TRBJ2-4 and the DNA end casts doubt on the J call. This CDR3 has 14 residues. Germline values: CDR1 SGHTA, CDR2 FQGNSA. This CDR3 is CASSLHPSLNIQYF. DNA for the CDR3: TGTGCCAGCAGCTTACATCCCAGCTTAAACATTCAGTACTTC.

About this clonotype itself: A clone one base away is much larger, so this may be a read error. This rearrangement joins TRBV3-1 to TRBJ1-2; no definite D call. This CDR3 comprises 13 residues. Germline CDR1 reads LGHDT; CDR2 reads YNNKEL (reference sequence). The CDR3 DNA reads TGTTCCAGCAGCCAAGATTCCGGCTATGGCTACACCTTC. As protein: CSSSQDSGYGYTF.

This clonotype was seen many times. The V and J genes are TRBV15 and TRBJ1-2, with 9 bases aligning to TRBD1. Germline assignment: CDR1 LNHNV and CDR2 YYDKDF (reference sequence). V shed 5 bases and J 4 bases; nucleotides not matched to a gene: 14. The CDR3 is 17 residues long. This chain's CDR3 is CATSEFGQGKGGYGYTF. As DNA, the CDR3 is TGTGCCACCAGCGAATTCGGACAGGGGAAAGGAGGCTATGGCTACACCTTC.

The CDR3 coding sequence is TGTGCCAGCAGCCTCACTAGCGGGGGGTCACCTGGCACAGATACGCAGTATTTT. Protein product: CASSLTSGGSPGTDTQYF. J is TRBJ2-3 and V is TRBV7-2, with 12 nucleotides matching TRBD2. The germline V gene encodes CDR1 SGHTA and CDR2 FQGNSA. Trimming cost V 5 bases and J 1 base; bases outside gene matches: 10. The CDR3 is 18 residues long. The whole variable domain, filled in from reference TRBV7-2 and TRBJ2-3, reads GAGVSQSPSNKVTEKGKDVELRCDPISGHTALYWYRQSLGQGLEFLIYFQGNSAPDKSGLPSDRFSAERTGGSVSTLTIQRTQQEDSAVYLCASSLTSGGSPGTDTQYFGPGTRLTVL.

This rearrangement joins TRBV2 to TRBJ2-7; 9 bases are shared with TRBD1. Germline V gene lookup returns CDR1 SNHLY and CDR2 FYNNEI. J lost 3 bases, V lost 1 base, and 10 bases had no gene match. This CDR3 region has 17 residues. The CDR3 DNA reads TGTGCCAGCAGTGAAGTGGATTATGGACAGGGGCTCTACGAGCAGTACTTC. This translates into CASSEVDYGQGLYEQYF.

This clonotype was picked up many times. A much larger clone lies a single base off, so this may be a read error. The V and J genes are TRBV20-1 and TRBJ2-5, with 9 bases that match TRBD2. J lost 11 bases, V lost 0 bases, and 13 bases had no gene match. Germline values: CDR1 DFQATT, CDR2 SNEGSKA (reference sequence). The CDR3 is made up of 15 amino acids. The CDR3 reads CSARDWVAGVHEQYF. The CDR3 nucleotides are TGCAGTGCTAGAGATTGGGTAGCGGGAGTCCATGAGCAGTACTTC.

This rearrangement joins TRBV15 to TRBJ2-5; D call uncertain. The J call may be incorrect, as the DNA end agrees better with TRBJ2-7. Germline V gives CDR1 LNHNV, CDR2 YYDKDF (reference sequence). This CDR3 comprises 14 residues. CDR3 amino acids: CATSRNSLSYEQYF. The CDR3, as DNA: TGTGCCACCAGCAGAAATTCGCTCTCCTACGAGCAGTACTTC.

This chain links TRBV20-1 with TRBJ2-1, with no clear D. V was pared by 3 bases and J by 4 bases, with 7 bases between. CDR1 DFQATT and CDR2 SNEGSKA come from the germline V gene (reference sequence). The length of the CDR3 is 12 residues. CDR3 loop: CSASERYNEQFF. The CDR3 region has the DNA TGCAGTGCTAGCGAAAGATACAATGAGCAGTTCTTC.

About this clonotype itself: Just one base apart from a much larger clone, this may be a read error. The chain links TRBV5-1 to TRBJ2-3, with TRBD2 identical over 8 bases. Germline CDR1 is SGHRS and CDR2 is YFSETQ. This CDR3 is 14 amino acids long. CDR3 in amino acids: CAGRLTSGTDTQYF. CDR3 in DNA: TGCGCCGGCAGGCTGACTAGCGGCACAGATACGCAGTATTTT. Drawing the rest from reference TRBV5-1 and TRBJ2-3, the complete variable domain is KAGVTQTPRYLIKTRGQQVTLSCSPISGHRSVSWYQQTPGQGLQFLFEYFSETQRNKGNFPGRFSGRQFSNSRSEMNVSTLELGDSALYLCAGRLTSGTDTQYFGPGTRLTVL.

This clonotype was seen once. V is TRBV7-2 and J is TRBJ2-1; D call uncertain. Germline CDR1 and CDR2: SGHTA and FQGNSA. CDR3 length equals 14 residues. V was trimmed by 1 base and J by 5 bases, leaving 9 bases between them. CDR3 sequence reads: CASSLVGGNNEQFF. CDR3 sequence (DNA): TGTGCCAGCAGCTTAGTAGGTGGAAACAATGAGCAGTTCTTC. Drawing the rest from reference TRBV7-2 and TRBJ2-1, the complete variable domain is GAGVSQSPSNKVTEKGKDVELRCDPISGHTALYWYRQSLGQGLEFLIYFQGNSAPDKSGLPSDRFSAERTGGSVSTLTIQRTQQEDSAVYLCASSLVGGNNEQFFGPGTRLTVL.

The sample holds a few counts of this clonotype. The chain employs TRBV5-1 and TRBJ2-1; 11 nucleotides line up with TRBD2. The closer fit of TRBJ2-7 to the DNA end suggests the J call may be wrong. Per germline, CDR1 SGHRS and CDR2 YFSETQ. CDR3 length: 15 residues. The CDR3 here is CASSPTSGSRNEQYF. The CDR3 DNA is TGCGCCAGCAGCCCCACTAGCGGGAGTCGCAATGAGCAGTACTTC.